This TCR beta chain was profiled in a study of cytomegalovirus exposure and HLA in healthy donors. Study-wide findings and caveats: TCR beta chain V- and J-gene trimming was linked, in a later analysis, to a missense variant in DCLRE1C. Sequencing artifact likely explains a cluster of highly shared sequence variants.

The PCR ran on 60 Vbeta and 13 Jbeta primers. Produced via immunoSEQ multiplex PCR; TCRdb's table is partial and in-frame only. The sample consists of about 70,000 clones, around two thirds of them appearing once. The CDR3 length is 13 residues. Germline loops: CDR1 LNHDA, CDR2 SQIVND (reference sequence). Trimming left V 7 bases short and J 5 bases short, with 12 bases between. In the case of this clone: Antigen unknown.

In nominal health when sampled, donors likely had unrecorded immune exposures nonetheless. The records do not include a CMV serostatus for this donor. The sequencing sample was made of PBMCs. This receptor was identified in a human donor in good health. This chain connects TRBV19 to TRBJ1-5, with D tentatively TRBD1 (5 bases). CDR3 in DNA: TGTGCCAGTAATGAAGGGGTTCATCAGCCCCAGCATTTT. It specifies CASNEGVHQPQHF.